This T cell receptor beta chain was documented in a study of blood T cell repertoires in COVID-19. Study information: The samples span acute and convalescent COVID-19 from the United States, Italy and Spain. Nucleic acid was either cDNA or gDNA, and it came from T cells, B-cell-depleted T cells, or PBMCs.

The CDR3 extends over 16 amino acids. The germline gives CDR1 SGHNT, CDR2 YENEEA. V gave up 5 bases and J gave up 6 bases; unmatched junction bases: 5. Original processing notes: Counts of nucleated cells, estimated from reference gene primer amplification, were obtained. Measured with immunoSEQ multiplex PCR; TCRdb has only the in-frame clones, and not every one. The V and J calls and the clone size are those of that table, but D and trimming were determined from the DNA. The sample has approximately 500,000 clones, nearly 90% seen once. Source material: peripheral blood. The receptor was derived from a man between 18 and 35 years old with COVID-19, enrolled during active disease. The V gene is TRBV11-3, the J gene TRBJ2-1, with 15 bases that match TRBD2. Written as DNA, the CDR3 is TGTGCCAGCAGCGGACTAGCGGGAGGGCCTGGCAATGAGCAGTTCTTC. This gives the protein CASSGLAGGPGNEQFF. Supplemented by reference TRBV11-3 and TRBJ2-1, the full variable domain reads EAGVVQSPRYKIIEKKQPVAFWCNPISGHNTLYWYLQNLGQGPELLIRYENEEAVDDSQLPKDRFSAERLKGVDSTLKIQPAELGDSAVYLCASSGLAGGPGNEQFFGPGTRLTVL.